This T cell receptor (beta chain) was identified in a study of blood T cell repertoires in COVID-19. Method: immunoSEQ multiplex PCR; TCRdb's copy keeps in-frame clones and lacks some. The profile covers 45,000 to 55,000 clones, with 86% appearing a single time and about 11% taken by the ten largest. Per germline, CDR1 LGHNA and CDR2 YSLEER. CDR3 length: 15 residues. J was trimmed by 7 bases and V by 0 bases; bases with no gene match: 9. This TCR was sampled from a man between 65 and 80 years old with active COVID-19. This chain connects TRBV4-3 to TRBJ2-7; 7 positions match TRBD1. What was sequenced was peripheral blood. The CDR3 DNA follows: TGCGCCAGCAGCCAAGAAGCGGCAGGGGGTCGGGAGCAGTACTTC. Its protein is CASSQEAAGGREQYF.